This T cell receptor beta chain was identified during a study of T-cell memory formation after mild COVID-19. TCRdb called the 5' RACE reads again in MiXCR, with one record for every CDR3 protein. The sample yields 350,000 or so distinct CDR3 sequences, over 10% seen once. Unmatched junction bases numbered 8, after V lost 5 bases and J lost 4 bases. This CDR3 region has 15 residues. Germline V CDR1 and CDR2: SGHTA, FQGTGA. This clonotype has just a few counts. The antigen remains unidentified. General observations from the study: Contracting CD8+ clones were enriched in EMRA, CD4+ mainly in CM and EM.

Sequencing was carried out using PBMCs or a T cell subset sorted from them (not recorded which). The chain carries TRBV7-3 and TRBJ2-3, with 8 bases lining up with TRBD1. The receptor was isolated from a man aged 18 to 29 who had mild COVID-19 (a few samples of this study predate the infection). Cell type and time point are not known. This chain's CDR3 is CASSEGQEGADTQYF. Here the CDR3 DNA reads TGTGCCAGCAGCGAGGGACAGGAAGGGGCAGATACGCAGTATTTT.